This T cell receptor (beta chain) was profiled in a study of T cell responses to AZD1222 COVID-19 vaccine. Sequencing was performed with immunoSEQ multiplex PCR; in TCRdb, only in-frame clones are kept and a portion is missing. Of 200,000 to 250,000 clones listed, approximately 94% are singletons. V dropped 7 bases and J dropped 4 bases, with 13 bases sitting between them. Germline loops: CDR1 LNHDA, CDR2 SQIVND (reference sequence). The CDR3 contains 13 residues. Study-level results: Spike-wide vaccine-associated CD4 TCRs dominated at 160-218 and 743-854. Increased Spike-specific TCR breadth and depth were observed after two AZD1222 doses.

To note about this clone: Its cognate antigen is unknown.

The clonotype comes from an adult who received the MenACWY meningococcal vaccine as a control. The specimen was peripheral blood, collected 28 days after the second dose of the MenACWY control vaccine. J is TRBJ1-2 and V is TRBV19; D perhaps matches TRBD1 (6 bases). CDR3 sequence (DNA): TGTGCCAGTAAAAACAGGGAGCCCTATGGCTACACCTTC. This sequence encodes CASKNREPYGYTF.